The rows below give T cell receptor beta chains drawn from one sample of a study of blood T cells in healthy people across ages. TCRdb processed the 5' RACE reads anew with MiXCR; each CDR3 protein has one entry. The data hold 800,000 or so distinct CDR3 sequences, with about 59% observed a single time. Material for sequencing was blood. All receptors come from a man aged 25 to 40 in good health. Each CDR3 is given with its conserved first and last residue. Each record gives: clone size, J gene, D gene, V gene, CDR3 protein, CDR3 DNA. D genes are given only for firm matches. Size values are once, few and many counts, or a class for expanded clones, and some rows have none.

clone_size: few
j_call: TRBJ2-7
d_call: TRBD2
v_call: TRBV7-2
cdr3_aa: CASSPWGLAGEYEQYF
cdr3_nt: TGTGCCAGCAGCCCCTGGGGACTAGCGGGGGAGTACGAGCAGTACTTC

clone_size: .
j_call: TRBJ2-1
d_call: .
v_call: TRBV29-1
cdr3_aa: CSVGGGSATTYNEQFF
cdr3_nt: TGCAGCGTTGGCGGCGGCAGCGCTACTACCTACAATGAGCAGTTCTTC

clone_size: few
j_call: TRBJ1-2
d_call: .
v_call: TRBV15
cdr3_aa: CATSRGPGDYGYTF
cdr3_nt: TGTGCCACCAGCAGGGGCCCGGGGGACTATGGCTACACCTTC

clone_size: .
j_call: TRBJ2-5
d_call: .
v_call: TRBV7-4
cdr3_aa: CASSLPWGGQEETQYF
cdr3_nt: TGTGCCAGCAGCCTGCCTTGGGGGGGCCAAGAAGAGACCCAGTACTTC

clone_size: .
j_call: TRBJ2-1
d_call: .
v_call: TRBV6-2/TRBV6-3
cdr3_aa: CASSSGVYNEQFF
cdr3_nt: TGTGCCAGCAGTTCAGGGGTCTACAATGAGCAGTTCTTC

clone_size: .
j_call: TRBJ2-3
d_call: .
v_call: TRBV27
cdr3_aa: CASSFGGATSTDTQYF
cdr3_nt: TGTGCCAGCAGTTTTGGCGGGGCGACTAGCACAGATACGCAGTATTTT

clone_size: .
j_call: TRBJ1-2
d_call: TRBD1
v_call: TRBV20-1
cdr3_aa: CSALDRRNYGYTF
cdr3_nt: TGCAGTGCCTTGGACAGGAGGAACTATGGCTACACCTTC

clone_size: .
j_call: TRBJ2-5
d_call: .
v_call: TRBV4-3
cdr3_aa: CASSQERIGTGEQYF
cdr3_nt: TGCGCCAGCAGCCAAGAGCGGATAGGGACTGGGGAGCAGTACTTC

clone_size: .
j_call: TRBJ2-1
d_call: TRBD1
v_call: TRBV5-1
cdr3_aa: CASSFTTGASRRYNEQFF
cdr3_nt: TGCGCCAGCAGCTTCACTACAGGGGCCAGCCGGCGCTACAATGAGCAGTTCTTC

clone_size: once
j_call: TRBJ2-1
d_call: .
v_call: TRBV6-5
cdr3_aa: CASSYSEGSGNEQFF
cdr3_nt: TGTGCCAGCAGTTACTCGGAGGGGTCCGGCAATGAGCAGTTCTTC

clone_size: .
j_call: TRBJ2-7
d_call: .
v_call: TRBV6-5
cdr3_aa: CASTRGGPYYEQYF
cdr3_nt: TGTGCCAGCACCAGAGGAGGTCCCTACTACGAGCAGTACTTC

clone_size: .
j_call: TRBJ2-1
d_call: .
v_call: TRBV11-2
cdr3_aa: CASSHGEQFF
cdr3_nt: TGTGCCAGCAGCCATGGAGAGCAGTTCTTC

clone_size: few
j_call: TRBJ2-5
d_call: .
v_call: TRBV5-1
cdr3_aa: CASSFVPGGQETQYF
cdr3_nt: TGCGCCAGCAGCTTCGTTCCAGGGGGGCAAGAGACCCAGTACTTC

clone_size: .
j_call: TRBJ2-4
d_call: .
v_call: TRBV11-2
cdr3_aa: CASRPRGVNIQYF
cdr3_nt: TGTGCCAGCAGACCCCGGGGAGTAAACATTCAGTACTTC

clone_size: few
j_call: TRBJ2-5
d_call: .
v_call: TRBV29-1
cdr3_aa: CSMHRGGEETQYF
cdr3_nt: TGCAGCATGCATCGAGGGGGGGAAGAGACCCAGTACTTC

clone_size: .
j_call: TRBJ1-6
d_call: .
v_call: TRBV28
cdr3_aa: CASSPPTGSPLHF
cdr3_nt: TGTGCCAGCAGTCCCCCGACAGGTTCACCCCTCCACTTT

clone_size: .
j_call: TRBJ1-1
d_call: .
v_call: TRBV20-1
cdr3_aa: CSANVGTEAFF
cdr3_nt: TGCAGTGCTAACGTGGGCACTGAAGCTTTCTTT

clone_size: few
j_call: TRBJ1-4
d_call: .
v_call: TRBV4-3
cdr3_aa: CASSQDYWQGLALFF
cdr3_nt: TGCGCCAGCAGCCAAGACTACTGGCAGGGGCTGGCACTGTTTTTT

clone_size: .
j_call: TRBJ2-5
d_call: TRBD2
v_call: TRBV27
cdr3_aa: CATSPGGLQETQYF
cdr3_nt: TGTGCCACCAGTCCGGGGGGACTCCAAGAGACCCAGTACTTC

clone_size: few
j_call: TRBJ2-5
d_call: TRBD1
v_call: TRBV5-1
cdr3_aa: CASSPGQGEKETQYF
cdr3_nt: TGCGCCAGCAGCCCAGGACAGGGGGAAAAGGAGACCCAGTACTTC

clone_size: .
j_call: TRBJ2-4
d_call: .
v_call: TRBV20-1
cdr3_aa: CSASSRAKNIQYF
cdr3_nt: TGCAGTGCTAGTTCCCGAGCCAAAAACATTCAGTACTTC

clone_size: .
j_call: TRBJ2-5
d_call: TRBD2
v_call: TRBV29-1
cdr3_aa: CSVAGTRRGETQYF
cdr3_nt: TGCAGCGTAGCCGGGACTAGGAGAGGAGAGACCCAGTACTTC

clone_size: .
j_call: TRBJ2-1
d_call: TRBD2
v_call: TRBV2
cdr3_aa: CASRDLAGGYNEQFF
cdr3_nt: TGTGCCAGCAGAGATCTAGCGGGGGGCTACAATGAGCAGTTCTTC

clone_size: .
j_call: TRBJ1-5
d_call: TRBD1
v_call: TRBV2
cdr3_aa: CASGTATRLRNQPQHF
cdr3_nt: TGTGCCAGCGGGACAGCAACCAGGCTTCGCAATCAGCCCCAGCATTTT

clone_size: .
j_call: TRBJ2-4
d_call: TRBD2
v_call: TRBV4-3
cdr3_aa: CASSQGGRESIQYF
cdr3_nt: TGCGCCAGCAGCCAAGGGGGGAGGGAGAGCATTCAGTACTTC

clone_size: few
j_call: TRBJ2-7
d_call: TRBD1
v_call: TRBV4-3
cdr3_aa: CASSQATPGQGSYEQYF
cdr3_nt: TGCGCCAGCAGCCAAGCCACCCCTGGACAGGGATCCTACGAGCAGTACTTC

clone_size: .
j_call: TRBJ2-5
d_call: .
v_call: TRBV27
cdr3_aa: CASSLNPQGRWEQYF
cdr3_nt: TGTGCCAGCAGTTTAAACCCCCAGGGAAGATGGGAGCAGTACTTC

clone_size: once
j_call: TRBJ2-1
d_call: .
v_call: TRBV30
cdr3_aa: CAWRSPNEQFF
cdr3_nt: TGTGCCTGGAGGTCTCCCAATGAGCAGTTCTTC

clone_size: .
j_call: TRBJ2-7
d_call: .
v_call: TRBV7-2
cdr3_aa: CASSWGRATVPYEQYF
cdr3_nt: TGTGCCAGCAGCTGGGGCCGGGCCACAGTTCCCTACGAGCAGTACTTC

clone_size: few
j_call: TRBJ2-7
d_call: .
v_call: TRBV3-1
cdr3_aa: CASSPSLFGYEQYF
cdr3_nt: TGTGCCAGCAGCCCGTCACTATTCGGCTACGAGCAGTACTTC

clone_size: .
j_call: TRBJ2-3
d_call: TRBD2
v_call: TRBV7-2
cdr3_aa: CASSQRPAGGLTDTQYF
cdr3_nt: TGTGCCAGCAGCCAACGCCCAGCGGGGGGTCTCACAGATACGCAGTATTTT

clone_size: .
j_call: TRBJ2-7
d_call: TRBD1
v_call: TRBV6-1
cdr3_aa: CASSAPGQGASDEQYF
cdr3_nt: TGTGCCAGCAGTGCCCCGGGACAGGGGGCTTCGGACGAGCAGTACTTC